This is a list of T cell receptor beta chains from one sample in a study of a mutant IDH1 vaccine in newly diagnosed glioma. Their specific antigens are unknown. Assay: immunoSEQ multiplex PCR; the TCRdb copy retains only in-frame clones and omits some. The repertoire holds about 30,000 clones, with roughly 87% as singletons. The specimen comprised peripheral blood mononuclear cells (PBMCs), sampled from a glioma patient whose treatment included an IDH1 peptide vaccine. The receptors originated from a woman aged 40 to 55 with glioma. Some clones in this sample may be carry-over from other donors' samples. CDR3s include the opening cysteine and the closing phenylalanine or tryptophan. Fields, in order: clone size, J gene, D gene, V gene, CDR3 protein, CDR3 DNA. A D gene is named only where the DNA matches it firmly. Size is omitted from some rows. Given values are once, few, many or a class for expanded clones.

clone size: .; J gene: TRBJ2-3; D gene: TRBD2; V gene: TRBV5-6; CDR3 protein: CASIRMTSGASTDTQYF; CDR3 DNA: TGTGCCAGCATAAGAATGACTAGCGGGGCCAGCACAGATACGCAGTATTTT
clone size: .; J gene: TRBJ1-1; D gene: TRBD1; V gene: TRBV28; CDR3 protein: CASSYRDRNTEAFF; CDR3 DNA: TGTGCCAGCAGTTATAGGGACAGGAACACTGAAGCTTTCTTT
clone size: once; J gene: TRBJ2-3; D gene: .; V gene: TRBV5-1; CDR3 protein: CASSLAAGLTDTQYF; CDR3 DNA: TGCGCCAGCAGCTTGGCGGCCGGGCTCACAGATACGCAGTATTTT
clone size: .; J gene: TRBJ1-1; D gene: .; V gene: TRBV13; CDR3 protein: CASSPDRRTTEAFF; CDR3 DNA: TGTGCCAGCAGTCCCGACAGGAGAACCACTGAAGCTTTCTTT
clone size: .; J gene: TRBJ1-2; D gene: .; V gene: TRBV11-2; CDR3 protein: CASSTFRRGQANYGYTF; CDR3 DNA: TGTGCCAGCAGCACATTTCGCAGGGGCCAAGCTAACTATGGCTACACCTTC
clone size: .; J gene: TRBJ1-5; D gene: .; V gene: TRBV6-1; CDR3 protein: CASSEAPNQPQHF; CDR3 DNA: TGTGCCAGCAGTGAAGCCCCGAATCAGCCCCAGCATTTT
clone size: .; J gene: TRBJ1-5; D gene: .; V gene: TRBV21-1; CDR3 protein: CASSKDSNQPQHF; CDR3 DNA: TGTGCCAGCAGCAAAGACAGTAATCAGCCCCAGCATTTT
clone size: .; J gene: TRBJ1-3; D gene: TRBD1; V gene: TRBV28; CDR3 protein: CASSQQGSGNTIYF; CDR3 DNA: TGTGCCAGCAGTCAACAGGGGTCTGGAAACACCATATATTTT
clone size: .; J gene: TRBJ2-7; D gene: .; V gene: TRBV7-9; CDR3 protein: CAVEFGSYEQYF; CDR3 DNA: TGTGCCGTGGAATTCGGGTCCTACGAGCAGTACTTC
clone size: .; J gene: TRBJ2-2; D gene: .; V gene: TRBV9; CDR3 protein: CASSVQGPKTGELFF; CDR3 DNA: TGTGCCAGCAGCGTTCAGGGTCCGAAAACCGGGGAGCTGTTTTTT
clone size: .; J gene: TRBJ1-6; D gene: .; V gene: TRBV19; CDR3 protein: CASKGGDFYSPLHF; CDR3 DNA: TGTGCCAGTAAGGGGGGCGACTTTTATTCACCCCTCCACTTT
clone size: once; J gene: TRBJ2-1; D gene: .; V gene: TRBV5-1; CDR3 protein: CASSLISGDPSYNEQFF; CDR3 DNA: TGCGCCAGCAGCTTAATCAGTGGCGACCCCTCCTACAATGAGCAGTTCTTC
clone size: .; J gene: TRBJ2-2; D gene: .; V gene: TRBV6-4; CDR3 protein: CASSDSETEGTGELFF; CDR3 DNA: TGTGCCAGCAGTGACTCGGAAACAGAAGGGACCGGGGAGCTGTTTTTT
clone size: .; J gene: TRBJ2-2; D gene: .; V gene: TRBV7-9; CDR3 protein: CASSSPLGTGELFF; CDR3 DNA: TGTGCCAGCAGCTCCCCCCTGGGCACCGGGGAGCTGTTTTTT
clone size: few; J gene: TRBJ2-2; D gene: .; V gene: TRBV9; CDR3 protein: CASSPQISTGELFF; CDR3 DNA: TGTGCCAGCAGCCCCCAAATCTCCACCGGGGAGCTGTTTTTT
clone size: .; J gene: TRBJ2-3; D gene: TRBD2; V gene: TRBV7-8; CDR3 protein: CASSSESGSRADTQYF; CDR3 DNA: TGTGCCAGCAGCTCGGAGAGCGGGAGTAGAGCAGATACGCAGTATTTT
clone size: once; J gene: TRBJ2-3; D gene: .; V gene: TRBV11-2; CDR3 protein: CASSLGSVTDTQYF; CDR3 DNA: TGTGCCAGCAGCTTAGGGTCTGTCACAGATACGCAGTATTTT
clone size: few; J gene: TRBJ1-6; D gene: .; V gene: TRBV5-4; CDR3 protein: CASSSGASPLHF; CDR3 DNA: TGTGCCAGCAGCTCGGGGGCCTCACCCCTCCACTTT
clone size: .; J gene: TRBJ2-5; D gene: TRBD2; V gene: TRBV28; CDR3 protein: CASRPAGTSGKETQYF; CDR3 DNA: TGTGCCAGCCGGCCCGCGGGGACTAGCGGTAAAGAGACCCAGTACTTC
clone size: .; J gene: TRBJ2-3; D gene: TRBD2; V gene: TRBV4-2; CDR3 protein: CASSPLAGGQDTQYF; CDR3 DNA: TGTGCCAGCAGCCCCTTAGCGGGGGGCCAAGATACGCAGTATTTT
clone size: .; J gene: TRBJ1-4; D gene: .; V gene: TRBV7-8; CDR3 protein: CASSLGPNEKLFF; CDR3 DNA: TGTGCCAGCAGCTTGGGGCCTAATGAAAAACTGTTTTTT
clone size: .; J gene: TRBJ1-1; D gene: .; V gene: TRBV27; CDR3 protein: CASSLGPRGTLRTGDTEAFF; CDR3 DNA: TGTGCCAGCAGTTTAGGGCCGCGGGGGACCCTCCGCACCGGGGACACTGAAGCTTTCTTT
clone size: .; J gene: TRBJ1-4; D gene: .; V gene: TRBV19; CDR3 protein: CASRNPGATNEKLFF; CDR3 DNA: TGTGCCAGCAGAAACCCAGGGGCAACTAATGAAAAACTGTTTTTT
clone size: .; J gene: TRBJ2-7; D gene: TRBD2; V gene: TRBV28; CDR3 protein: CASSLGTSGYEQYF; CDR3 DNA: TGTGCCAGCAGTTTAGGGACTAGCGGCTACGAGCAGTACTTC
clone size: .; J gene: TRBJ2-2; D gene: TRBD1; V gene: TRBV7-3; CDR3 protein: CASSWGQGATGELFF; CDR3 DNA: TGTGCCAGCAGCTGGGGACAGGGGGCAACCGGGGAGCTGTTTTTT
clone size: .; J gene: TRBJ1-1; D gene: TRBD1; V gene: TRBV4-2; CDR3 protein: CASSQVGLKGAYGEAFF; CDR3 DNA: TGTGCCAGCAGCCAAGTGGGCCTTAAGGGGGCTTACGGTGAAGCTTTCTTT
clone size: .; J gene: TRBJ1-5; D gene: TRBD1; V gene: TRBV7-3; CDR3 protein: CASSLAGGQPQHF; CDR3 DNA: TGTGCCAGCAGCTTAGCAGGGGGTCAGCCCCAGCATTTT
clone size: .; J gene: TRBJ2-7; D gene: TRBD2; V gene: TRBV7-9; CDR3 protein: CASSGGGGTYEQYF; CDR3 DNA: TGTGCCAGCAGCGGGGGGGGAGGAACCTACGAGCAGTACTTC
clone size: .; J gene: TRBJ2-1; D gene: .; V gene: TRBV27; CDR3 protein: CASTGGVTYNEQFF; CDR3 DNA: TGTGCCAGCACTGGCGGGGTCACCTACAATGAGCAGTTCTTC
clone size: .; J gene: TRBJ2-1; D gene: TRBD2; V gene: TRBV4-2; CDR3 protein: CASSQVSGGYNEQFF; CDR3 DNA: TGTGCCAGCAGCCAAGTGAGCGGGGGTTACAATGAGCAGTTCTTC
clone size: few; J gene: TRBJ1-5; D gene: TRBD1; V gene: TRBV27; CDR3 protein: CASSLLQGAMSVSNQPQHF; CDR3 DNA: TGTGCCAGCAGTCTCTTACAGGGGGCCATGTCAGTTAGCAATCAGCCCCAGCATTTT
clone size: .; J gene: TRBJ2-7; D gene: .; V gene: TRBV5-1; CDR3 protein: CASSLDGSPVVEQYF; CDR3 DNA: TGCGCCAGCAGCTTGGATGGATCCCCCGTCGTCGAGCAGTACTTC
clone size: .; J gene: TRBJ1-4; D gene: .; V gene: TRBV2; CDR3 protein: CASSIVQGGYEKLFF; CDR3 DNA: TGTGCCAGCAGTATCGTACAGGGCGGATATGAAAAACTGTTTTTT
clone size: once; J gene: TRBJ2-2; D gene: TRBD2; V gene: TRBV27; CDR3 protein: CASGSGVLGGELFF; CDR3 DNA: TGTGCCAGCGGTAGCGGGGTACTAGGCGGGGAGCTGTTTTTT
clone size: .; J gene: TRBJ2-2; D gene: TRBD2; V gene: TRBV2; CDR3 protein: CASRPSTSGAYTGELFF; CDR3 DNA: TGTGCCAGCAGGCCTTCTACTAGCGGAGCTTACACCGGGGAGCTGTTTTTT
clone size: .; J gene: TRBJ1-1; D gene: .; V gene: TRBV5-1; CDR3 protein: CASSRTPSGTEAFF; CDR3 DNA: TGCGCCAGCAGCCGTACCCCGAGCGGTACTGAAGCTTTCTTT
clone size: .; J gene: TRBJ2-4; D gene: .; V gene: TRBV7-2; CDR3 protein: CASSLRWRDEDKNIQYF; CDR3 DNA: TGTGCCAGCAGCTTAAGGTGGAGGGATGAGGACAAAAACATTCAGTACTTC
clone size: once; J gene: TRBJ1-3; D gene: TRBD1; V gene: TRBV7-9; CDR3 protein: CASRWDRGAAIYF; CDR3 DNA: TGTGCCAGCAGGTGGGACAGGGGCGCCGCTATATATTTT
clone size: .; J gene: TRBJ2-5; D gene: .; V gene: TRBV7-9; CDR3 protein: CASSTANRYYQETQYF; CDR3 DNA: TGTGCCAGCAGTACAGCGAATAGGTACTACCAAGAGACCCAGTACTTC
clone size: .; J gene: TRBJ2-5; D gene: TRBD1; V gene: TRBV6-5; CDR3 protein: CASSYSTGGKTAQYF; CDR3 DNA: TGTGCCAGCAGTTACTCGACAGGGGGCAAGACGGCCCAGTACTTC